The 8 T cell receptor beta chains below all came from one sample that was sequenced in a study of T cells in Graves' hyperthyroidism and ophthalmopathy. TCR beta CDR3 sequences were amplified from RNA transcripts. The HTBI primer set served for first-round RT-PCR of the TCR CDR3. TCRdb re-called the multiplex PCR reads with MiXCR, one entry per CDR3 protein. The sample has a few hundred thousand distinct CDR3 sequences, around 15% seen once. Material: blood. These receptors were obtained from a woman in her sixties with Graves' ophthalmopathy.

In this sample, this clonotype turned up many times. The rearrangement joins TRBV5-1 to TRBJ1-1; TRBD1 matches at 9 bases. The CDR3 contains 16 residues. In germline, CDR1 is SGHRS, CDR2 YFSETQ. The trim removed 2 bases at V and 0 bases at J, leaving 5 bases unmatched. The CDR3 here is CASSFSTGGMNTEAFF. CDR3 bases: TGCGCCAGCAGCTTCAGCACAGGGGGCATGAACACTGAAGCTTTCTTT.

About this clonotype: One base away lies a much larger clone, so this may be a sequencing read error. The genes are TRBV13 and TRBJ1-2; a possible D gene is TRBD1 (5 bases). V dropped 5 bases and J dropped 8 bases, with 9 bases sitting between them. Germline CDR1 reads PRHDT; CDR2 reads FYEKMQ (reference sequence). CDR3 length equals 11 residues. CDR3 bases: TGTGCCAGCAGCCGCGGGGGGGGCTACACCTTC. Its translation: CASSRGGGYTF.

This clonotype was picked up one time. J is TRBJ2-3 and V is TRBV5-1; 8 nucleotides line up with TRBD2. The CDR3 totals 15 residues. V dropped 0 bases and J dropped 3; count of bases not matched to a gene: 3. Per germline, CDR1 SGHRS and CDR2 YFSETQ. CDR3 sequence (DNA): TGCGCCAGCAGCTTGGCGGTAGCGGGAACAGATACGCAGTATTTT. Residues: CASSLAVAGTDTQYF.

This clonotype was recorded many times. The chain recombines TRBV18 with TRBJ2-7; 7 nucleotides match TRBD2. The V segment lost 3 bases and the J segment 2 bases; nucleotides outside the gene matches: 7. Germline V lookup: CDR1 KGHSH, CDR2 LQKENI. The CDR3 totals 15 residues. The DNA for the CDR3 is TGTGCCAGCTCACCGCGGGAGAGCAGCCCCTACGAGCAGTACTTC. The encoded protein is CASSPRESSPYEQYF.

V is TRBV4-3 and J is TRBJ2-2, with TRBD1 as a possible D gene (6 bases). The CDR3 contains 16 residues. Germline V gene sequence: CDR1 LGHNA, CDR2 YSLEER. Trimming took 3 bases from V and 4 from J, leaving 15 bases between them. The CDR3 here is CASSQERQQGTGELFF. In DNA form, the CDR3 reads TGCGCCAGCAGCCAGGAACGCCAACAGGGCACCGGGGAGCTGTTTTTT.

V gene TRBV5-1 combines with J gene TRBJ1-6; TRBD1 matches 10 bases. This CDR3 comprises 17 residues. After removal of 0 bases from V and 3 bases from J, the junction contained 3 bases not matched to a gene. The germline CDR1 and CDR2 sequences are SGHRS and YFSETQ. Here the CDR3 reads CASSLGTGGIYNSPLHF. The DNA of the CDR3 is TGCGCCAGCAGCTTGGGGACAGGGGGAATCTATAATTCACCCCTCCACTTT.

This clonotype was counted at least ten times. This CDR3 reads CASDSGQGTYEQYF. The CDR3 region has the DNA TGTGCCAGCGACTCCGGGCAGGGGACCTACGAGCAGTACTTC. The chain couples TRBV12-3 or TRBV12-4 to TRBJ2-7; D is possibly TRBD1 (6 bases). Trimming stripped 8 bases from V and 2 bases from J, with 16 bases between. This CDR3 has 14 amino acids.

This clonotype has a handful of counts. The genes are TRBV14 and TRBJ2-4, with 10 positions matching TRBD1. The CDR3 length is 16 residues. The V gene end was trimmed by 5 bases and the J gene end by 8 bases; junction bases not matched to a gene: 12. Germline CDR1 SGHDN, CDR2 FVKESK. The CDR3 DNA reads as TGTGCCAGCAGCAGGCGGACAGGGGGAGTGACGGACATTCAGTACTTC. Its protein is CASSRRTGGVTDIQYF.